This T cell receptor beta chain stems from a study of blood T cell repertoires in COVID-19. Study overall: From the United States, Italy and Spain came samples of acute and convalescent COVID-19.

TCRdb's table, derived via immunoSEQ multiplex PCR, lists solely in-frame clones and lacks some. In the table there are roughly 230,000 clones, around 81% of which are singletons. Sequences were obtained from peripheral blood. The clonotype originates from a man in his fifties with active or convalescent COVID-19.

The CDR3 is CASSYPTRGDTQYF. Written as DNA, the CDR3 is TGTGCCAGCAGTTACCCGACTAGGGGAGATACGCAGTATTTT. The chain recombines TRBV6-5 with TRBJ2-3; D perhaps matches TRBD2 (6 bases). The germline V and J ends were trimmed by 2 bases and 5 bases, with 11 bases remaining between them. Looked up from germline, CDR1 is MNHEY and CDR2 is SVGAGI. This CDR3 is 14 amino acids long.